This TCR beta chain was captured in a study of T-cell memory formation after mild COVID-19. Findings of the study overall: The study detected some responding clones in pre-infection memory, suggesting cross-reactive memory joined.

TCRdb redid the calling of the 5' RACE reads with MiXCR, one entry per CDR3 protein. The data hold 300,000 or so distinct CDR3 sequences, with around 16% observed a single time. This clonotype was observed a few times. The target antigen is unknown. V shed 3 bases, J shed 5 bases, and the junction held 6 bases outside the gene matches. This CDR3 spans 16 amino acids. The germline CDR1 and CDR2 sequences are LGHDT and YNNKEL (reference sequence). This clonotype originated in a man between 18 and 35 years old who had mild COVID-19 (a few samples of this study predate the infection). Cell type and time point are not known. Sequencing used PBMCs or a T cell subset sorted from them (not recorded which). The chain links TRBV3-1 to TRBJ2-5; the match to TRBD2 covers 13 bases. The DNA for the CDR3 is TGTGCCAGCAGCCAGTGGACTAGCGGGGGAGATGAGACCCAGTACTTC. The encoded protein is CASSQWTSGGDETQYF.